Each of the 32 T cell receptor beta chains below was sequenced from the same sample in a study of identical twins. Via MiXCR, TCRdb re-called the 5' RACE reads, giving one row per CDR3 protein. The data contain 250,000 to 300,000 distinct CDR3 sequences, roughly 8.6% of them seen just once; the ten biggest clones take up 7% to 8.5%. The sample was also linked to a second study, of yellow fever vaccine responses in identical twins.

The sample was CD8+ T cells sorted from blood. The receptors derive from a young woman in good health.

This clonotype was picked up many times. The V gene is TRBV20-1, the J gene TRBJ2-5; tentative D call: TRBD2 (6 bases). The length of the CDR3 is 15 residues. V lost 0 bases to trimming and J lost 5 bases, with 16 bases between them. Germline-derived CDR1 and CDR2 are DFQATT and SNEGSKA (reference sequence). DNA of the CDR3: TGCAGTGCTAGAGATCCCCTGGACTATTCGGAGACCCAGTACTTC. This sequence encodes CSARDPLDYSETQYF.

V usage is TRBV20-1 and J usage is TRBJ2-3, with unresolved D. CDR1 and CDR2 from the germline V gene are DFQATT and SNEGSKA (reference sequence). V was pared by 1 base and J by 3 bases, with 8 bases between. The CDR3 covers 13 residues. Here the CDR3 reads CSARVQNTDTQYF. The CDR3, as DNA: TGCAGTGCTAGAGTCCAGAATACAGATACGCAGTATTTT.

The chain links TRBV19 to TRBJ2-7, with TRBD1 as a possible D gene (5 bases). The CDR3 has 15 amino acids. V lost 5 bases and J lost 3, with 17 bases in between. CDR1 is LNHDA, CDR2 SQIVND, per germline (reference sequence). DNA of the CDR3: TGTGCCAGTAGTGCACCCCATTCAGGGAACTACGAGCAGTACTTC. Amino acids: CASSAPHSGNYEQYF. Variable domain in full (rest from reference TRBV19 and TRBJ2-7): DGGITQSPKYLFRKEGQNVTLSCEQNLNHDAMYWYRQDPGQGLRLIYYSQIVNDFQKGDIAEGYSVSREKKESFPLTVTSAQKNPTAFYLCASSAPHSGNYEQYFGPGTRLTVT.

At least ten counts were recorded for this clonotype. The chain recombines TRBV5-6 with TRBJ2-7; 8 bases align to TRBD2. Trimming at V came to 0 bases and at J to 2 bases, leaving 4 bases not matched to a gene. Germline loops: CDR1 SGHDT, CDR2 YYEEEE. The CDR3 sequence is 15 residues long. The CDR3 loop reads CASSLGLAQTYEQYF. The CDR3 region has the DNA TGTGCCAGCAGCTTGGGACTAGCGCAGACCTACGAGCAGTACTTC.

This clonotype was counted ten times or more. The chain recombines TRBV12-3 or TRBV12-4 with TRBJ2-5; D tentatively reads TRBD1 or TRBD2 (5 bases each). V was clipped by 7 bases and J by 5 bases, with 35 bases between them. The CDR3 covers 20 residues. This CDR3 is CASTQAPTAEVLIGGETQYF. CDR3 DNA sequence: TGTGCCAGCACCCAGGCCCCGACAGCGGAGGTTTTGATAGGTGGGGAGACCCAGTACTTC.

The gene calls are TRBV20-1 and TRBJ2-2; a possible D gene is TRBD2 (6 bases). With 0 bases removed from V and 5 bases from J, the gap between germline ends came to 10 bases. The CDR3 has 14 residues. Germline CDR1 is DFQATT and CDR2 is SNEGSKA (reference sequence). The CDR3 region is CSARDGGSTGELFF. In DNA, the CDR3 is TGCAGTGCTAGAGACGGGGGAAGTACCGGGGAGCTGTTTTTT.

Only one count was recorded for this clonotype. The chain combines TRBV11-3 with TRBJ2-1; D remains unclear. The germline V and J ends were trimmed by 6 bases and 4 bases, with 16 bases remaining between them. CDR1 and CDR2 from the germline V gene are SGHNT and YENEEA. CDR3 length: 15 residues. Written as DNA, the CDR3 is TGTGCCAGCAGTCCACCCCCCAGGCCTTACAATGAGCAGTTCTTC. Protein sequence: CASSPPPRPYNEQFF.

This clonotype was recorded many times. The chain carries TRBV27 and TRBJ2-7; unclear D gene. CDR3 length: 13 residues. Germline V lookup: CDR1 MNHEY, CDR2 SMNVEV (reference sequence). V was shortened by 6 bases and J by 2 bases, with 11 bases between the two germline ends. CDR3 sequence (DNA): TGTGCCAGCAGCATGGGCGGAGCCTACGAGCAGTACTTC. This codes for CASSMGGAYEQYF.

This clonotype was counted between two and nine times. The V and J genes are TRBV7-2 and TRBJ2-5; 8 bases line up with TRBD2. The CDR3 consists of 15 residues. Trimming removed 8 bases from V and 0 bases from J; junction bases left unmatched: 8. Germline V gives CDR1 SGHTA, CDR2 FQGNSA. The CDR3, as DNA: TGTGCCAGCGTAAGAGCGGGAGCGTACCAAGAGACCCAGTACTTC. Amino acid sequence: CASVRAGAYQETQYF.

This clonotype occurred many times. This rearrangement joins TRBV24-1 to TRBJ2-3; the D gene is possibly TRBD1 (7 bases). Trimming stripped 3 bases from V and 2 bases from J, with 14 bases between. The CDR3 covers 16 residues. Germline V gene lookup returns CDR1 KGHDR and CDR2 SFDVKD. The CDR3 sequence is CATSDPRDSATDTQYF. CDR3 DNA sequence: TGTGCCACCAGTGATCCGCGGGACAGCGCCACAGATACGCAGTATTTT.

This clonotype was found a few times. In nucleotides, the CDR3 is TGTGCCAGTACAGGGGATAGAACCCTCACAGATACGCAGTATTTT. This encodes CASTGDRTLTDTQYF. The chain is built from TRBV11-2 and TRBJ2-3; TRBD1 matches 7 bases. The CDR3 contains 15 residues. Germline loops: CDR1 SGHAT, CDR2 FQNNGV. Trimming cost V 9 bases and J 2 bases; bases outside gene matches: 11.

This clonotype appeared a few times. V is TRBV7-9 and J is TRBJ2-7, with D unresolved. From germline, CDR1 is SEHNR and CDR2 FQNEAQ (reference sequence). Trimming cost V 5 bases and J 5 bases, with 16 bases left between them. The CDR3 sequence is 14 residues long. The CDR3 DNA is TGTGCCAGCAGCCGATCGGGCCTTTTCCACGAGCAGTACTTC. Translated: CASSRSGLFHEQYF.

This clonotype turned up a few times. This sequence joins TRBV4-2 and TRBJ2-3; 14 bases match TRBD2. The CDR3 loop spans 19 amino acids. In germline, CDR1 is LGHNA, CDR2 YNFKEQ. J was trimmed by 7 bases and V by 0 bases; bases with no gene match: 12. The chain's CDR3 is CASSQDLGTSGSTIHTQYF. The CDR3 bases are TGTGCCAGCAGCCAAGATCTGGGGACTAGCGGGAGTACAATACATACGCAGTATTTT.

This clonotype came up a few times. The chain combines TRBV7-9 with TRBJ2-7; a possible D gene is TRBD1 (6 bases). The CDR3 is 17 residues long. Per germline, CDR1 SEHNR and CDR2 FQNEAQ (reference sequence). V lost 5 bases, J lost 2 bases, and 22 bases lay in between. The CDR3: CASSGPTRQEKTYEQYF. CDR3 in DNA: TGTGCCAGCAGCGGACCAACCCGACAGGAAAAAACCTACGAGCAGTACTTC.

This clonotype appeared many times. The rearrangement links TRBV29-1 to TRBJ2-3, with 8 bases that match TRBD2. CDR1 SQVTM and CDR2 ANQGSEA come from the germline V gene. CDR3 size: 15 residues. Trimming took 7 bases from V and 6 from J; bases not matched to a gene: 15. CDR3 sequence reads: CSGLPGLGVQDTQYF. The CDR3 bases are TGCAGCGGCCTTCCGGGACTAGGGGTTCAGGATACGCAGTATTTT.

This clonotype has a count of ten or more. This chain uses TRBV6-5 with TRBJ2-3; D gene uncertain. The CDR3 runs 15 residues. Germline V lookup: CDR1 MNHEY, CDR2 SVGAGI. Deletions cut 4 bases from V and 0 bases from J, with 11 bases between. The CDR3 protein is CASSFADASTDTQYF. In nucleotides, the CDR3 is TGTGCCAGCAGTTTTGCGGATGCTAGCACAGATACGCAGTATTTT.

The chain has TRBV10-3 and TRBJ2-7; 8 nucleotides align to TRBD2. This CDR3 region has 16 residues. The J segment lost 0 bases and the V segment lost 3 bases, leaving 7 bases of the junction unmatched. Germline assignment: CDR1 ENHRY and CDR2 SYGVKD. CDR3 bases: TGTGCCATCAGTGACAACTCCGGGACTAGCTCCTACGAGCAGTACTTC. Amino acid sequence: CAISDNSGTSSYEQYF.

This clonotype was counted ten times or more. The chain links TRBV10-2 to TRBJ2-1, with D unclear. Germline values: CDR1 WSHSY, CDR2 SAAADI. The CDR3 runs 13 residues. Trimming cost V 11 bases and J 0 bases, with 11 bases left between them. The CDR3, as DNA: TGCGCCTCCGGCCGCAGCTCCTACAATGAGCAGTTCTTC. Residues: CASGRSSYNEQFF.

This clonotype was found many times. The chain uses TRBV7-3 and TRBJ2-5; TRBD1 agrees at 8 bases. The CDR3 is 13 amino acids. Germline V gene data show CDR1 as SGHTA and CDR2 as FQGTGA. The V gene end was trimmed by 5 bases and the J gene end by 4 bases; junction bases not matched to a gene: 3. CDR3: CASSRGQGETQYF. The DNA for the CDR3 is TGTGCCAGCAGCCGCGGACAGGGAGAGACCCAGTACTTC.

In this sample, this clonotype turned up a few times. The chain carries TRBV10-3 and TRBJ1-1, with 7 bases matching TRBD1. The CDR3 runs to 15 residues. Germline V lookup: CDR1 ENHRY, CDR2 SYGVKD. Trimming removed 1 base from V and 8 bases from J; junction bases left unmatched: 10. This chain's CDR3 is CAISELGQPQSEAFF. CDR3 coding DNA: TGTGCCATCAGTGAGTTGGGACAGCCCCAAAGCGAAGCTTTCTTT.

The table lists this clonotype with a few counts. The chain carries TRBV11-2 and TRBJ2-5, with D unresolved. The germline CDR1 and CDR2 sequences are SGHAT and FQNNGV. This CDR3 is built from 14 residues. V was cut by 1 base and J by 9 bases, with 15 bases left in between. The CDR3 protein is CASSLARSGRPQYF. As DNA, the CDR3 is TGTGCCAGCAGCTTAGCCCGATCAGGACGACCCCAGTACTTC.

The table lists this clonotype with many counts. V usage is TRBV12-3 or TRBV12-4 and J usage is TRBJ2-4; D gene unclear. V lost 5 bases to trimming and J lost 3 bases, with 8 bases between them. There are 13 residues in the CDR3. CDR3 in amino acids: CASSPDNKNIQYF. The CDR3 region has the DNA TGTGCCAGCAGTCCAGACAACAAAAACATTCAGTACTTC.

This clonotype showed up many times. The V and J genes are TRBV6-2 or TRBV6-3 and TRBJ2-1; D remains unclear. The ends were cut back, 2 bases at V and 5 bases at J, with 4 bases in the middle. There are 12 residues in the CDR3. Germline lookup yields CDR1 MNHEY and CDR2 SVGEGT. CDR3 sequence (DNA): TGTGCCAGCAGTTACGGGAACAATGAGCAGTTCTTC. Translated: CASSYGNNEQFF.

This clonotype was found many times. The chain has TRBV29-1 and TRBJ2-7; TRBD1 might be the D (6 bases). This CDR3 has 14 residues. The V and J ends lost 7 bases and 1 base respectively, with 17 bases between them. Germline values: CDR1 SQVTM, CDR2 ANQGSEA. CDR3 amino acids: CSGISGTPSYEQYF. For the CDR3, the DNA is TGCAGCGGGATTTCCGGGACACCGTCCTACGAGCAGTACTTC.

The V and J genes are TRBV7-8 and TRBJ2-7; possible D gene TRBD1, 5 bases. V was clipped by 1 base and J by 2 bases, with 9 bases between them. The CDR3 is 14 residues long. Looked up from germline, CDR1 is SGHVS and CDR2 is FQNEAQ. CDR3 region: CASSLGQKPYEQYF. The DNA of the CDR3 is TGTGCCAGCAGCTTAGGACAGAAACCCTACGAGCAGTACTTC.

V usage is TRBV20-1 and J usage is TRBJ2-7, with D tentatively TRBD1 (5 bases). V was cut by 7 bases and J by 2 bases, with 12 bases left in between. CDR1 and CDR2 from the germline V gene are DFQATT and SNEGSKA (reference sequence). The CDR3 sequence is 12 residues long. For the CDR3, the DNA is TGCAGTGTTGGGGCCGGGCCCTACGAGCAGTACTTC. Amino acids: CSVGAGPYEQYF.

This clonotype was counted at least ten times. The chain joins TRBV5-1 to TRBJ2-3, with D maybe TRBD2 (5 bases). V lost 3 bases and J 5 bases, leaving 10 bases between the germline ends. Germline assignment: CDR1 SGHRS and CDR2 YFSETQ. The CDR3 extends over 13 amino acids. CDR3 nucleotides: TGCGCCAGCAGCTGGACTCCCGAAGATACGCAGTATTTT. It codes for CASSWTPEDTQYF. Variable domain in full (rest from reference TRBV5-1 and TRBJ2-3): KAGVTQTPRYLIKTRGQQVTLSCSPISGHRSVSWYQQTPGQGLQFLFEYFSETQRNKGNFPGRFSGRQFSNSRSEMNVSTLELGDSALYLCASSWTPEDTQYFGPGTRLTVL.

This clonotype turned up a few times. J is TRBJ2-7 and V is TRBV30; 9 nucleotides align to TRBD2. Trimming removed 4 bases from V and 6 bases from J; junction bases left unmatched: 7. This CDR3 region has 13 residues. Germline CDR1 reads GTSNPN; CDR2 reads SVGIG (reference sequence). CDR3 protein: CAWKVREGREQYF. CDR3 nucleotide sequence: TGTGCCTGGAAAGTGCGGGAGGGCCGCGAGCAGTACTTC.

In its sample, this clonotype was seen many times. The chain has TRBV15 and TRBJ2-3; D may match TRBD1 or TRBD2 (5 bases each). CDR1 and CDR2 from the germline V gene are LNHNV and YYDKDF (reference sequence). CDR3 length: 13 residues. Between the trimmed V and J ends, which lost 7 bases and 2 bases, there was a span of 10 bases. CDR3 residues: CATMGEYTDTQYF. The DNA for the CDR3 is TGTGCCACCATGGGGGAGTACACAGATACGCAGTATTTT.

In its sample, this clonotype was seen many times. The V call is TRBV27, the J call TRBJ2-3; the match to TRBD2 covers 8 bases. Germline assignment: CDR1 MNHEY and CDR2 SMNVEV (reference sequence). The CDR3 is made up of 14 amino acids. Trimming at V came to 7 bases and at J to 6 bases, leaving 9 bases not matched to a gene. The DNA of the CDR3 is TGTGCCAGCACCCAGGGACCGGGAGGGGATACGCAGTATTTT. Translation gives CASTQGPGGDTQYF.

This clonotype was counted many times. V is TRBV3-1 and J is TRBJ2-2; either TRBD1 or TRBD2 may supply D (5 bases each). V dropped 5 bases and J dropped 6 bases, with 13 bases sitting between them. Germline V gene sequence: CDR1 LGHDT, CDR2 YNNKEL (reference sequence). The CDR3 runs to 14 residues. The CDR3 region has the DNA TGTGCCAGCAGCTTCTCTGGGGGACCCGGGGAGCTGTTTTTT. Its translation: CASSFSGGPGELFF.

The V and J genes are TRBV29-1 and TRBJ2-5, with 9 bases identical to TRBD1. CDR1 is SQVTM, CDR2 ANQGSEA, per germline. Trimming at V came to 0 bases and at J to 4 bases, leaving 3 bases not matched to a gene. The CDR3 spans 14 residues. As DNA, the CDR3 is TGCAGCGTTGAAGACTTGGACAGGGGAGAGACCCAGTACTTC. Translated, it gives CSVEDLDRGETQYF.